Sequencing of this TCR beta chain was carried out in a study of OX40 agonist ivuxolimab in advanced cancers. Whole-study context: Aged roughly 23 to 79 with a mean of 60 years, they were around 85% male.

Study-level results: Averaged across samples, CD8+ T cells carried more expanded clones than CD4+ did.

Assay used: immunoSEQ multiplex PCR; TCRdb lists only in-frame clones, some missing. This sample yields about 25,000 clones, of which 79% are seen a single time; 9.5% to 15% belongs to the top ten. As regards this clone: Its antigen is unidentified.

Germline CDR1 is SGHAT and CDR2 is FQNNGV. The CDR3 has 14 amino acids. The ends were cut back, 2 bases at V and 6 bases at J, with 13 bases in the middle. This sample comprised CD4+ or CD8+ T cells sorted from blood, obtained in a trial of the OX40 agonist ivuxolimab. The source of this sequence is an adult with an advanced solid tumor such as melanoma, head and neck, liver or kidney cancer. The chain is built from TRBV11-2 and TRBJ1-1, with no clear D. In DNA, the CDR3 is TGTGCCAGCAGCTTACTGTCCGTCACCCCTGAAGCTTTCTTT. This encodes CASSLLSVTPEAFF.